Included here is one TCR beta chain sequence, with context. Its matching antigen is unknown. The data stem from a study of OX40 agonist ivuxolimab in advanced cancers. The overall study: Intravenous ivuxolimab was administered to patients every 2 weeks at 0.01 to 10 mg/kg. Regarding the study as a whole: Some of the lowest clonal expansion was seen in partial responders at 0.1-3.0 mg/kg. The study observed clonal expansion of CD4+ and CD8+ blood T cells by week 6 at 0.1 to 3.0 mg/kg.

The assay was immunoSEQ multiplex PCR, and TCRdb's table has in-frame clones only and misses some. The sample contains 85,000 to 120,000 clones, just over 90% of which appear only once. CDR3 length: 12 residues. V lost 4 bases to trimming and J lost 5 bases, with 9 bases between them. Germline V gene data show CDR1 as SGHRS and CDR2 as YFSETQ. The TCR was taken from an adult with an advanced solid tumor such as melanoma, head and neck, liver or kidney cancer. The input for sequencing was CD4+ or CD8+ T cells sorted from blood, taken in a trial of the OX40 agonist ivuxolimab. The chain is built from TRBV5-1 and TRBJ1-1, with D unresolved. The CDR3 nucleotides read TGCGCCAGCAGCGAGCGCGATACTGAAGCTTTCTTT. Its translation: CASSERDTEAFF.